This record looks at one TCR beta chain sequence and its context. This sample is part of a study of blood T cell repertoires in COVID-19. On the study more broadly: COVID-19 samples collected from the United States, Italy and Spain covered acute and convalescent phases. The analysed material was cDNA or gDNA that came from T cells, B-cell-depleted T cells, or PBMCs.

Per the original data handling: Researchers report that nucleated cell counts were estimated from reference gene primer amplification. Using immunoSEQ multiplex PCR, the repertoire was profiled, and TCRdb retains in-frame clones only, with some absent. V and J calls and clone size come straight from that table; D and trimming were deduced from the DNA. The table has 290,000 or so clones, around 87% seen once. Germline V gene lookup returns CDR1 ENHRY and CDR2 SYGVKD. Unmatched junction bases numbered 8, after V lost 3 bases and J lost 2 bases. There are 16 residues in the CDR3. Sequenced material: peripheral blood. The rearrangement joins TRBV10-3 to TRBJ2-3; 7 bases are shared with TRBD2. The TCR comes from a man aged 18 to 30 with active or convalescent COVID-19. The DNA for the CDR3 is TGTGCCATCAGTGACCCTGGACTAGGATCCACAGATACGCAGTATTTT. Translating gives CAISDPGLGSTDTQYF.